What follows are 4 T cell receptor beta chains derived from one specimen sequenced in a study of blood T cells in healthy people across ages. Primed by a sample-barcoded 5' primer and a J-beta primer mix, a second PCR proceeded for 7 to 11 cycles. TCRdb re-derived calls from the 5' RACE reads in MiXCR, one entry per CDR3 protein. The sample holds 1.5 million to 1.8 million distinct CDR3 sequences, around 40% seen once. The sequenced sample consisted of blood. The receptors here all came from a woman younger than 35 in good health.

The chain uses TRBV12-3 or TRBV12-4 and TRBJ2-6, with D perhaps being TRBD1 or TRBD2 (5 bases each). V was shortened by 4 bases and J by 2 bases, with 18 bases between the two germline ends. There are 18 residues in the CDR3. The CDR3 spells CASSSTGRTSPGANVLTF. The CDR3 nucleotides read TGTGCCAGCAGTTCGACGGGACGGACGAGCCCTGGGGCCAACGTCCTGACTTTC.

The CDR3 spells CASSPSSYHEQFF. The CDR3 DNA sequence: TGTGCCAGCAGCCCTTCCTCGTACCATGAGCAGTTCTTC. The genes are TRBV6-6 and TRBJ2-1; D is uncertain. The V end was cut by 6 bases, the J end by 8 bases, with 14 bases between. Germline V gene lookup returns CDR1 MNHNY and CDR2 SVGAGI (reference sequence). This CDR3 comprises 13 residues.

This clonotype has only a few counts. The rearrangement links TRBV20-1 to TRBJ2-5; perhaps TRBD1 as D (5 bases). Trimming left V 3 bases short and J 1 base short, with 9 bases between. Germline assignment: CDR1 DFQATT and CDR2 SNEGSKA (reference sequence). This CDR3 spans 13 amino acids. The CDR3 loop reads CSARAGLQETQYF. CDR3 DNA: TGCAGTGCTAGGGCAGGGCTCCAAGAGACCCAGTACTTC.

This chain joins TRBV20-1 and TRBJ2-5, with 14 positions matching TRBD2. The junction had 3 bases not matched to a gene; V was cut back by 5 bases and J by 4 bases. Germline assignment: CDR1 DFQATT and CDR2 SNEGSKA (reference sequence). The CDR3 is made up of 14 amino acids. CDR3 in DNA: TGCAGTGCTGGGGGACTAGCGGGAGCAGAGACCCAGTACTTC. Protein product: CSAGGLAGAETQYF.